The following is a T cell receptor beta chain sequence with its context. CDR1 and CDR2 from the germline V gene are SGHDT and YYEEEE. The V end lost 4 bases, the J end lost 1 base, and 11 bases lay between the germline ends. There are 14 residues in the CDR3. The authors' processing: Using reference gene primer amplification, nucleated cell counts were estimated. Sequencing used immunoSEQ multiplex PCR; TCRdb keeps in-frame clones, though not all of them. V and J calls plus clone size are reproduced from that table; the DNA served to infer D and trimming. The sample contains approximately 200,000 clones, about nine tenths of which appear only once. The entry originates in a study of blood T cell repertoires in COVID-19. Overall study: Whether acute or convalescent, the COVID-19 samples came from the United States, Italy and Spain. In each case, the material was cDNA or gDNA derived from T cells, B-cell-depleted T cells, or PBMCs.

Input material: peripheral blood. The TCR originated in a woman in her sixties or seventies with acute or convalescent COVID-19. The rearrangement uses TRBV5-6 and TRBJ1-1; D perhaps matches TRBD1 (6 bases). CDR3 sequence (DNA): TGTGCCAGCAGCGGGGACATAGGGAACACTGAAGCTTTCTTT. As protein: CASSGDIGNTEAFF.